Only a few counts were recorded for the clone carrying this T cell receptor (beta chain). As yet, its antigen is unknown. The CDR3 runs 13 residues. J gave up 0 bases and V 7 bases, and 2 bases lay outside the gene matches. CDR1 is SQVTM, CDR2 ANQGSEA, per germline. Reverse transcription of all isolated RNA meant that expressed TCRB transcripts were sequenced. Here immunoSEQ multiplex PCR was the method, and the copy in TCRdb shows in-frame clones only, minus some. The table records 600,000 to 650,000 clones, around a sixth of them present only once. The data derive from a study of beta chain features in type 1 diabetes. Study outcomes and limitations: Highly expressing activated T cells could be over-counted with a cDNA template.

The sequence was obtained from a man aged 18 to 30 in good health. J is TRBJ2-4 and V is TRBV29-1; 8 bases map to TRBD1. Input material: naive CD4+ T cells from blood. CDR3 sequence: CSGQGAAKNIQYF. The DNA for the CDR3 is TGCAGCGGTCAGGGGGCAGCCAAAAACATTCAGTACTTC.